This T cell receptor beta chain is from a study of T cells in women clearing cervical HPV infection. Dot-blot hybridization genotyped cervical HPV amplified with MY09/MY11 PCR. V shed 11 bases and J 5 bases; nucleotides not matched to a gene: 6. CDR3 length equals 12 residues. Looked up from germline, CDR1 is MNHEY and CDR2 is SVGEGT. With regard to this clone: The read stops 3 residues short of the end of the CDR3; the missing end is completed from the germline J gene.

This table comes from immunoSEQ multiplex PCR, and its TCRdb copy is limited to in-frame clones, with some not included. Its table records some 21,000 clones. Sequenced: blood buffy coat. This chain connects TRBV6-2 or TRBV6-3 to TRBJ1-5; 7 bases are shared with TRBD1. This clonotype was obtained from a woman between 18 and 70 years old with a cervical HPV16 infection that either progressed to CIN3+ or cleared (not recorded which). The sequenced CDR3 bases are TGTGCCGCCAGGCAGGGGGATCAGCCC. It yields the protein CAARQGDQP. The whole CDR3 sequence reads CAARQGDQPQHF.